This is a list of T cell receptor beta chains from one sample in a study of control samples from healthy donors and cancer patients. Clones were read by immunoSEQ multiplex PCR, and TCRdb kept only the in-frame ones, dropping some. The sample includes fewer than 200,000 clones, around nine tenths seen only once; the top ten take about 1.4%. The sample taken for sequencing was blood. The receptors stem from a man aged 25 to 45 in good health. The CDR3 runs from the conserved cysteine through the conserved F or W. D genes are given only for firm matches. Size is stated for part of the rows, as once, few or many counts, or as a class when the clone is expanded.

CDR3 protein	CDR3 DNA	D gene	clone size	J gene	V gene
CASSPATGGLGGYTF	TGCGCCAGCAGCCCGGCAACAGGGGGCCTCGGGGGCTACACCTTC	TRBD1	-	TRBJ1-2	TRBV5-1
CASSPPRQNEKLFF	TGTGCCAGCAGTCCGCCCCGACAGAATGAAAAACTGTTTTTT	-	-	TRBJ1-4	TRBV6-2/TRBV6-3
CASSVGGGAYNEQFF	TGTGCCAGCAGTGTTGGGGGAGGGGCTTACAATGAGCAGTTCTTC	TRBD2	-	TRBJ2-1	TRBV25-1
CASHDFGGAFF	TGTGCCAGTCACGACTTCGGGGGGGCTTTCTTT	-	once	TRBJ1-1	TRBV19
CASSLGTYSYNSPLHF	TGTGCCAGCAGCTTGGGGACCTACTCCTATAATTCACCCCTCCACTTT	-	-	TRBJ1-6	TRBV7-9
CASSQDIYEQYF	TGTGCCAGCAGTCAGGACATCTACGAGCAGTACTTC	-	-	TRBJ2-7	TRBV2
CASSVDGGEWGNQPQHF	TGTGCCAGCAGCGTAGACGGCGGGGAATGGGGCAATCAGCCCCAGCATTTT	-	-	TRBJ1-5	TRBV9
CANRGWTGNTEAFF	TGTGCCAATCGGGGGTGGACTGGGAACACTGAAGCTTTCTTT	-	-	TRBJ1-1	TRBV7-2
CASSQVGDEKLFF	TGCGCCAGCAGCCAAGTGGGGGATGAAAAACTGTTTTTT	-	-	TRBJ1-4	TRBV4-3
CASSSQLVGFFSYNEQFF	TGTGCCAGCAGCTCACAGTTGGTCGGGTTCTTCTCCTACAATGAGCAGTTCTTC	-	-	TRBJ2-1	TRBV5-4
CASTRQLPNQPQHF	TGTGCCAGCACACGGCAGCTACCTAATCAGCCCCAGCATTTT	-	-	TRBJ1-5	TRBV6-6
CASKPQGNREQPQHF	TGTGCCAGCAAGCCTCAAGGCAACAGGGAACAGCCCCAGCATTTT	-	few	TRBJ1-5	TRBV27
CASSPPAAGDGNTIYF	TGTGCCAGCTCACCACCCGCGGCAGGGGATGGAAACACCATATATTTT	-	few	TRBJ1-3	TRBV18
CASSPFGGAETQYF	TGTGCCAGCAGCCCTTTTGGGGGCGCGGAGACCCAGTACTTC	-	-	TRBJ2-5	TRBV4-2
CASGLGIDYGYTF	TGTGCCAGCGGCCTCGGGATTGACTATGGCTACACCTTC	-	-	TRBJ1-2	TRBV12-3/TRBV12-4
CASSWGTGGFQETQYF	TGCGCCAGCAGCTGGGGGACAGGGGGCTTCCAAGAGACCCAGTACTTC	TRBD1	once	TRBJ2-5	TRBV5-1
CASRNGVDEQFF	TGTGCCAGCAGGAATGGGGTTGATGAGCAGTTCTTC	-	once	TRBJ2-1	TRBV2
CASSYGAGVNTEAFF	TGTGCCAGCAGTTACGGGGCAGGGGTCAACACTGAAGCTTTCTTT	-	-	TRBJ1-1	TRBV6-5
CASSLASEGGETQYF	TGCGCCAGCAGCTTGGCCTCTGAAGGGGGGGAGACCCAGTACTTC	-	-	TRBJ2-5	TRBV5-1
CASRYRGYNTEAFF	TGTGCCAGCCGTTACAGGGGATACAACACTGAAGCTTTCTTT	TRBD1	-	TRBJ1-1	TRBV28
CASGLGVSGTEAFF	TGTGCTAGTGGTCTGGGGGTTTCTGGCACTGAAGCTTTCTTT	-	-	TRBJ1-1	TRBV12-5
CASRDWTAQATQYF	TGTGCCAGCAGGGATTGGACAGCCCAGGCGACCCAGTACTTC	-	few	TRBJ2-5	TRBV6-5
CASSKELAGDTDTQYF	TGTGCCAGCAGCAAAGAACTAGCGGGGGACACAGATACGCAGTATTTT	-	-	TRBJ2-3	TRBV21-1
CASSPYGSGNTIYF	TGTGCCAGCAGCCCCTACGGCTCTGGAAACACCATATATTTT	-	-	TRBJ1-3	TRBV9
CASSLVGGSTDTQYF	TGTGCCAGCAGCTTAGTTGGGGGGAGCACAGATACGCAGTATTTT	-	-	TRBJ2-3	TRBV11-2
CASRSGVTGELFF	TGTGCCAGCAGGTCAGGGGTCACCGGGGAGCTGTTTTTT	-	-	TRBJ2-2	TRBV6-5
CASSLLRATNEKLFF	TGCGCCAGCAGCTTACTACGTGCAACTAATGAAAAACTGTTTTTT	-	-	TRBJ1-4	TRBV5-1
CASGLGETSTDTQYF	TGTGCTAGTGGTTTGGGGGAAACTAGCACAGATACGCAGTATTTT	-	-	TRBJ2-3	TRBV12-5
CAWSRTARAGELFF	TGTGCCTGGAGTCGCACCGCGAGGGCCGGGGAGCTGTTTTTT	-	-	TRBJ2-2	TRBV30
CASSYSPGGTDTQYF	TGTGCCAGCAGTTACTCACCGGGAGGAACGGATACGCAGTATTTT	TRBD2	-	TRBJ2-3	TRBV6-5
CASSVSDRAHTYYGYTF	TGTGCCAGCAGCGTCAGTGACAGGGCCCACACCTACTATGGCTACACCTTC	TRBD1	-	TRBJ1-2	TRBV9
CASSFPQANQPQHF	TGTGCCAGCAGCTTCCCACAAGCCAATCAGCCCCAGCATTTT	-	-	TRBJ1-5	TRBV7-2